The clone carrying this TCR beta chain was seen only a few times. Its antigen is undetermined. The entry originates in a study of STAT5B mutations in CD4+ large granular lymphocyte leukemia. On the study more broadly: Among healthy controls, a particular HLA allele went with more CDR3 'QG' motifs.

Germline lookup yields CDR1 SNHLY and CDR2 FYNNEI. The CDR3 has 14 residues. With 7 bases clipped from V and 6 bases from J, the junction kept 6 bases outside the gene matches. Study-wide results and caveats: Without HLA matching, higher CD4+ than CD8+ T-LGLL clonality could reflect small sample size. Without putative leukemic clones, patient CD4-sorted repertoires remained more clonal than healthy CD4+ repertoires.

The assay was run at survey level. Data came from immunoSEQ multiplex PCR; TCRdb stores just in-frame clones and leaves some out. The table lists approximately 52,000 clones, 55% to 75% of them singletons, with 1.5% in the top ten. The sequenced material came from CD4+ T cells from blood buffy coats. V gene TRBV2 combines with J gene TRBJ1-5, with 10 nucleotides matching TRBD1. The receptor comes from a human donor in good health. CDR3 nucleotide sequence: TGTGCCAGCACCCTGACAGGGGGCACTCAGCCCCAGCATTTT. Translation: CASTLTGGTQPQHF.